These 21 T cell receptor beta chains were sequenced from one sample in a study of blood T cell repertoires in COVID-19. Assay: immunoSEQ multiplex PCR; the TCRdb copy retains only in-frame clones and omits some. The sample includes more than 150,000 clones, about four fifths of them seen just once. Input material: PBMCs or T cells enriched from blood (not recorded which). The receptors here all came from a man aged 50 to 60 who had recovered from COVID-19.

The rearrangement links TRBV5-1 to TRBJ2-3, with 8 bases lining up with TRBD2. The germline CDR1 and CDR2 sequences are SGHRS and YFSETQ. This CDR3 has 15 residues. V lost 2 bases to trimming and J lost 3 bases; unmatched junction nucleotides: 5. CDR3 DNA: TGCGCCAGCAGCTTCAGCGGGAGAAGTACAGATACGCAGTATTTT. The encoded protein is CASSFSGRSTDTQYF.

This chain joins TRBV25-1 and TRBJ1-6; perhaps TRBD1 as D (5 bases). The CDR3 contains 15 residues. Germline assignment: CDR1 MGHDK and CDR2 SYGVNS. V dropped 3 bases and J dropped 4 bases, with 10 bases sitting between them. CDR3 DNA: TGTGCCAGCAGTGAGGTTGGGGCTTATAATTCACCCCTCCACTTT. Amino acid sequence: CASSEVGAYNSPLHF.

The chain combines TRBV4-1 with TRBJ2-7, with 8 nucleotides matching TRBD2. The junction had 17 bases not matched to a gene; V was cut back by 4 bases and J by 6 bases. The germline gives CDR1 MGHRA, CDR2 YSYEKL. The CDR3 totals 17 residues. The CDR3 region has the DNA TGCGCCAGCAGCCTAAGGTATCGAGCGGGAGAAACCCTCGAGCAGTACTTC. This gives the protein CASSLRYRAGETLEQYF.

This chain joins TRBV6-1 and TRBJ2-7; D perhaps matches TRBD2 (6 bases). The CDR3 loop spans 14 amino acids. The germline V and J ends were trimmed by 6 bases and 5 bases, with 17 bases remaining between them. Germline values: CDR1 MNHNS, CDR2 SASEGT. The CDR3 loop is CASRVRAGPDEQYF. The CDR3, as DNA: TGTGCCAGCAGAGTTCGGGCGGGGCCCGACGAGCAGTACTTC.

This clone was observed a few times. The V call is TRBV5-5, the J call TRBJ1-2, with a tentative D call TRBD1 (5 bases). The CDR3 length is 14 residues. Trimming took 0 bases from V and 6 from J, leaving 12 bases between them. The germline CDR1 and CDR2 sequences are SGHKS and YYEKEE (reference sequence). The CDR3 is CASSLAGGAHGYTF. The CDR3 DNA reads as TGTGCCAGCAGCTTGGCCGGGGGAGCTCATGGCTACACCTTC.

V gene TRBV28 combines with J gene TRBJ2-1, with D maybe TRBD2 (6 bases). The CDR3 runs to 15 residues. With 6 bases removed from V and 3 bases from J, the gap between germline ends came to 15 bases. Germline V gene sequence: CDR1 MDHEN, CDR2 SYDVKM. Written as DNA, the CDR3 is TGTGCCAGCAGCCTTGGGGGACTGTACTACAATGAGCAGTTCTTC. Its protein is CASSLGGLYYNEQFF.

The chain combines TRBV19 with TRBJ2-4; D possibly corresponds to TRBD2 (5 bases). This CDR3 spans 13 amino acids. Trimming removed 8 bases from V and 1 base from J, with 9 bases in between. Germline V gene sequence: CDR1 LNHDA, CDR2 SQIVND (reference sequence). CDR3 sequence: CASGSGAKNIQYF. In DNA form, the CDR3 reads TGTGCCAGTGGGAGTGGGGCCAAAAACATTCAGTACTTC. Using reference TRBV19 and TRBJ2-4 for the parts outside the CDR3, the full variable domain is DGGITQSPKYLFRKEGQNVTLSCEQNLNHDAMYWYRQDPGQGLRLIYYSQIVNDFQKGDIAEGYSVSREKKESFPLTVTSAQKNPTAFYLCASGSGAKNIQYFGAGTRLSVL.

The chain uses TRBV5-1 and TRBJ2-7; 10 nucleotides match TRBD1. The CDR3 consists of 14 residues. From germline, CDR1 is SGHRS and CDR2 YFSETQ. Trimming removed 3 bases from V and 5 bases from J; junction bases left unmatched: 5. The CDR3 bases are TGCGCCAGCAGCTACCCGGGACAGGGGAACGAGCAGTACTTC. Its translation is CASSYPGQGNEQYF.

V usage is TRBV7-8 and J usage is TRBJ2-1; TRBD2 agrees at 11 bases. V trimming: 5 bases; J trimming: 6 bases; junction bases outside the gene matches: 15. The CDR3 contains 18 residues. Per germline, CDR1 SGHVS and CDR2 FQNEAQ. This CDR3 reads CASSPHLLSGGGTNEQFF. Written as DNA, the CDR3 is TGTGCCAGCAGCCCCCACCTCCTTAGCGGGGGGGGAACCAATGAGCAGTTCTTC.

V and J are TRBV5-8 and TRBJ2-7; 9 nucleotides agree with TRBD2. Germline V lookup: CDR1 SGHTS, CDR2 YDEGEE. This CDR3 comprises 16 residues. V shed 0 bases, J shed 6 bases, and the junction held 10 bases outside the gene matches. The CDR3 region is CASSLGSIAGAGEQYF. The CDR3 DNA follows: TGTGCCAGCAGCTTGGGATCGATAGCGGGGGCTGGCGAGCAGTACTTC. The whole variable domain, filled in from reference TRBV5-8 and TRBJ2-7, reads EAGVTQSPTHLIKTRGQQATLRCSPISGHTSVYWYQQALGLGLQFLLWYDEGEERNRGNFPPRFSGRQFPNYSSELNVNALELEDSALYLCASSLGSIAGAGEQYFGPGTRLTVT.

This chain connects TRBV6-5 to TRBJ1-2; 8 positions match TRBD1. Germline V gives CDR1 MNHEY, CDR2 SVGAGI. This CDR3 is 14 amino acids long. V lost 6 bases to trimming and J lost 3 bases; unmatched junction nucleotides: 6. CDR3 loop: CASRQTGVDYGYTF. In DNA form, the CDR3 reads TGTGCCAGCAGACAGACAGGGGTGGACTATGGCTACACCTTC.

The chain employs TRBV9 and TRBJ2-2; weak D call: TRBD2 (6 bases). V was cut by 1 base and J by 4 bases, with 11 bases left in between. Germline CDR1 reads SGDLS; CDR2 reads YYNGEE. The CDR3 consists of 15 residues. CDR3 DNA sequence: TGTGCCAGCAGCGTATCAGGAGGGGTCACCGGGGAGCTGTTTTTT. Its protein is CASSVSGGVTGELFF.

This chain joins TRBV7-2 and TRBJ1-3; the D gene is possibly TRBD1 (6 bases). This CDR3 has 14 amino acids. Germline CDR1 and CDR2: SGHTA and FQGNSA. V gave up 3 bases and J gave up 2 bases, with 8 bases separating them. The CDR3 region has the DNA TGTGCCAGCAGCTTTACAGGGCCTGGAAACACCATATATTTT. Protein: CASSFTGPGNTIYF.

The chain joins TRBV29-1 to TRBJ1-1; 7 bases are shared with TRBD1. CDR1 is SQVTM and CDR2 is ANQGSEA in the germline V gene. The CDR3 runs 13 residues. V was pared by 7 bases and J by 1 base, with 6 bases of the junction left unmatched. The chain's CDR3 is CSAMGQTNTEAFF. Written as DNA, the CDR3 is TGCAGCGCCATGGGACAGACGAACACTGAAGCTTTCTTT.

The sample holds a few counts of this clone. V and J are TRBV10-3 and TRBJ2-6, with D possibly matching TRBD1 (6 bases). Germline CDR1 is ENHRY and CDR2 is SYGVKD. Trimming left V 9 bases short and J 2 bases short, with 17 bases between. The CDR3 contains 16 residues. CDR3 DNA: TGTGCCATTAACCCCTATGGGGGCGCTGGGGCCAACGTCCTGACTTTC. This gives the protein CAINPYGGAGANVLTF.

CDR3 sequence: CATSDSRASGSTDTQYF. The DNA of the CDR3 is TGTGCCACCAGTGATAGTCGGGCTAGCGGGTCCACAGATACGCAGTATTTT. The chain uses TRBV24-1 and TRBJ2-3; 8 nucleotides align to TRBD2. Germline V gene data show CDR1 as KGHDR and CDR2 as SFDVKD. CDR3 size: 17 residues. V lost 3 bases, J lost 2 bases, and 9 bases stayed unmatched.

The CDR3 nucleotides are TGCAGTGCTAGTAATATTGTGGATACGCAGTATTTT. Its translation is CSASNIVDTQYF. The chain recombines TRBV20-1 with TRBJ2-3; D not certain. The CDR3 consists of 12 residues. The V gene's germline CDR1 is DFQATT and CDR2 SNEGSKA (reference sequence). V was trimmed by 3 bases and J by 6 bases, leaving 10 bases between them.

This chain joins TRBV6-5 and TRBJ1-2; D gene uncertain. Germline V gene data show CDR1 as MNHEY and CDR2 as SVGAGI. V was clipped by 0 bases and J by 8 bases, with 19 bases between them. This CDR3 has 16 residues. CDR3 nucleotide sequence: TGTGCCAGCAGTTACTCGCGGGAGGGTGGGGTTGGAGGCTACACCTTC. Its protein product is CASSYSREGGVGGYTF.

V and J are TRBV27 and TRBJ2-7, with 7 bases identical to TRBD1. The V segment lost 10 bases and the J segment 6 bases; nucleotides outside the gene matches: 15. The CDR3 is 14 residues long. Germline assignment: CDR1 MNHEY and CDR2 SMNVEV (reference sequence). CDR3 protein: CATRTGQATGEQYF. DNA for the CDR3: TGTGCCACCAGGACAGGACAGGCGACCGGCGAGCAGTACTTC.

The rearrangement links TRBV19 to TRBJ2-3, with D unresolved. This CDR3 has 14 residues. V dropped 2 bases and J dropped 0 bases, with 6 bases sitting between them. Germline-derived CDR1 and CDR2 are LNHDA and SQIVND (reference sequence). CDR3: CASSISQSTDTQYF. CDR3 nucleotide sequence: TGTGCCAGTAGTATAAGTCAGAGCACAGATACGCAGTATTTT.

The count of this clone is one. The gene calls are TRBV12-3 or TRBV12-4 and TRBJ2-7; D not certain. V lost 1 base, J lost 2 bases, and 3 bases lay in between. The CDR3 has 12 amino acids. For the CDR3, the DNA is TGTGCCAGCAGTTTAGGAGCCTACGAGCAGTACTTC. Its protein product is CASSLGAYEQYF.